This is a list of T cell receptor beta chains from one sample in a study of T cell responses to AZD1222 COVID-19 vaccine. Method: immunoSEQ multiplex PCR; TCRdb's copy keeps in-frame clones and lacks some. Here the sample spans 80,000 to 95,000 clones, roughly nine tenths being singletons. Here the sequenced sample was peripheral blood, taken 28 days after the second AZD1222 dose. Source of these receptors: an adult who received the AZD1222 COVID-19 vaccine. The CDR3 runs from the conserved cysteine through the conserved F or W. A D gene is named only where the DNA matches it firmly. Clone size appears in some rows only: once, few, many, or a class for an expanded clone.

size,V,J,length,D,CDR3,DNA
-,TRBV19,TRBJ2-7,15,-,CASSSGSGTPYEQYF,TGTGCCAGTAGTTCAGGATCGGGGACACCCTACGAGCAGTACTTC
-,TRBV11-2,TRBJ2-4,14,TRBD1,CASSFAGTGNIQYF,TGTGCCAGCAGCTTTGCCGGGACAGGGAACATTCAGTACTTC
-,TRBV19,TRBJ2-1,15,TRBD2,CASRKLAGGGAEQFF,TGTGCCAGTAGAAAACTAGCGGGGGGAGGTGCGGAGCAGTTCTTC
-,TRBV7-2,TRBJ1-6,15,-,CASSLDSSYNSPLHF,TGTGCCAGCAGCTTAGACAGCTCCTATAATTCACCCCTCCACTTT
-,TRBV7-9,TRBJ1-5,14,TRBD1,CASSTGQANQPQHF,TGTGCCAGCAGCACCGGACAGGCTAATCAGCCCCAGCATTTT
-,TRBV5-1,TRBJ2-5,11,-,CASSLQETQYF,TGCGCCAGCAGCTTACAAGAGACCCAGTACTTC
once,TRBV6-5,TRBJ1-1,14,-,CASSSGTGNTEAFF,TGTGCCAGCAGTTCCGGGACGGGGAACACTGAAGCTTTCTTT
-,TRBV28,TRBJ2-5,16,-,CASSPSTVLGWETQYF,TGTGCCAGCAGTCCCTCGACAGTGTTGGGGTGGGAGACCCAGTACTTC
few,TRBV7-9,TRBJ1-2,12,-,CASSRVQGGYTF,TGTGCCAGCAGCCGCGTACAGGGTGGCTACACCTTC
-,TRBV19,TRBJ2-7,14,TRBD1,CASSITTGAYEQYF,TGTGCCAGTAGCATTACGACAGGGGCCTACGAGCAGTACTTC
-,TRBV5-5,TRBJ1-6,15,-,CASSLAITPNSPLHF,TGTGCCAGCAGCTTGGCAATAACACCTAATTCACCCCTCCACTTT
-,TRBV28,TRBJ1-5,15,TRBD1,CASSPQGRGNQPQHF,TGTGCCAGCAGCCCACAGGGGAGGGGCAATCAGCCCCAGCATTTT
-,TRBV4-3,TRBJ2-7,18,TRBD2,CASSQDYMITSGNYEQYF,TGCGCCAGCAGCCAAGATTATATGATCACTAGCGGGAACTACGAGCAGTACTTC
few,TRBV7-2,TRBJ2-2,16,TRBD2,CASSLERGLGGGELFF,TGTGCCAGCAGCTTAGAGAGGGGACTAGGCGGCGGGGAGCTGTTTTTT
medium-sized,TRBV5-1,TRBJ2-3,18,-,CASSLESLDDLTGDTQYF,TGCGCCAGCAGCCTGGAGAGTTTGGATGACTTAACGGGGGATACGCAGTATTTT
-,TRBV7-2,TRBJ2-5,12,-,CASSLVQETQYF,TGTGCCAGCAGCTTAGTCCAAGAGACCCAGTACTTC
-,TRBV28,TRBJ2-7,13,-,CASSFADSYEQYF,TGTGCCAGCAGTTTCGCAGACTCCTACGAGCAGTACTTC
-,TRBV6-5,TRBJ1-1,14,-,CASKADRLNTEAFF,TGTGCCAGCAAAGCAGACAGACTGAACACTGAAGCTTTCTTT
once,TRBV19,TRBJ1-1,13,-,CASSIPGGGEAFF,TGTGCCAGTAGTATCCCCGGAGGGGGTGAAGCTTTCTTT
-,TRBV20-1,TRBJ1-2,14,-,CSASRQIANYGYTF,TGCAGTGCTAGTCGACAGATAGCTAACTATGGCTACACCTTC
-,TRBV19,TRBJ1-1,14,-,CASSIGAGYTEAFF,TGTGCCAGTAGTATAGGCGCGGGCTACACTGAAGCTTTCTTT
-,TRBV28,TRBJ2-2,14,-,CASSPGPNTGELFF,TGTGCCAGCAGCCCCGGGCCCAACACCGGGGAGCTGTTTTTT
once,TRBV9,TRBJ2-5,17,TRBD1,CASSVGRTGGLGETQYF,TGTGCCAGCAGCGTAGGGAGGACAGGGGGCTTAGGAGAGACCCAGTACTTC
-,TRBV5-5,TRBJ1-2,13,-,CASSLASGYGYTF,TGTGCCAGCAGCTTGGCCTCAGGCTATGGCTACACCTTC
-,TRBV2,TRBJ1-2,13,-,CASSPDSNYGYTF,TGTGCCAGCAGTCCTGACAGTAACTATGGCTACACCTTC
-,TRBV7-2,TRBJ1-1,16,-,CASSLEGRQVKTEAFF,TGTGCCAGCAGCTTAGAAGGGCGACAGGTCAAGACTGAAGCTTTCTTT
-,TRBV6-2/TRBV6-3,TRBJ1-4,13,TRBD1,CASSRDRKGKLFF,TGTGCCAGCAGCCGGGACAGGAAGGGAAAACTGTTTTTT
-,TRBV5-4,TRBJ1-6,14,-,CASSRESYNSPLHF,TGTGCCAGCAGCCGGGAGTCCTATAATTCACCCCTCCACTTT
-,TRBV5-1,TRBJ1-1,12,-,CASSPPPGGAFF,TGCGCCAGCAGCCCACCCCCGGGGGGAGCTTTCTTT
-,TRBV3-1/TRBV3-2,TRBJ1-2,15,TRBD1,CASSQATGREYGYTF,TGTGCCAGCAGCCAGGCGACAGGGAGAGAATATGGCTACACCTTC
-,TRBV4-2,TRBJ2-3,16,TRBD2,CASSRLAGPSTDTQYF,TGTGCCAGCAGCCGACTAGCGGGACCTAGCACAGATACGCAGTATTTT
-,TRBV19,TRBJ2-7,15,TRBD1,CASSLRTGGGYEQYF,TGTGCCAGTAGTCTCAGGACAGGGGGCGGCTACGAGCAGTACTTC
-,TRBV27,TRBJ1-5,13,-,CASRANSNQPQHF,TGTGCCAGCAGGGCGAATAGCAATCAGCCCCAGCATTTT
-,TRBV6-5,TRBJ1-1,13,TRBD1,CASRVTGDTEAFF,TGTGCCAGCAGAGTGACAGGGGACACTGAAGCTTTCTTT
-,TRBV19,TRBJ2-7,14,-,CASSISQGWYEQYF,TGTGCCAGTAGTATATCTCAGGGGTGGTACGAGCAGTACTTC
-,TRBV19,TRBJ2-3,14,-,CASTGTYSTDTQYF,TGTGCCAGTACCGGGACGTACAGCACAGATACGCAGTATTTT
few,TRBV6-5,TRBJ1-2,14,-,CASSGVSGLYGYTF,TGTGCCAGCAGCGGGGTGAGCGGGCTCTATGGCTACACCTTC
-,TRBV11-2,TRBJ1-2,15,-,CASSLTRTVQYGYTF,TGTGCCAGCAGCTTAACACGGACAGTCCAATATGGCTACACCTTC
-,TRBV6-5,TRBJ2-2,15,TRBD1,CASRTGGLNTGELFF,TGTGCCAGCAGGACAGGGGGATTGAACACCGGGGAGCTGTTTTTT
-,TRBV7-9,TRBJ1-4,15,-,CASSFDSVANEKLFF,TGTGCCAGCAGCTTTGATAGTGTGGCTAATGAAAAACTGTTTTTT
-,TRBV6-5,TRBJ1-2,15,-,CASSSPRTGNYGYTF,TGTGCCAGCAGTTCTCCGAGGACCGGGAACTATGGCTACACCTTC
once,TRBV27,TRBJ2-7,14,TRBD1,CASSSRTGPYEQYF,TGTGCCAGCAGTTCCCGGACAGGGCCCTACGAGCAGTACTTC
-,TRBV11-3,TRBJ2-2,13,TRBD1,CASSSTGPGELFF,TGTGCCAGCAGCTCGACAGGGCCCGGGGAGCTGTTTTTT
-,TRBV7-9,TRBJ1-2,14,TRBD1,CASSLGQGVYGYTF,TGTGCCAGCAGCTTAGGACAGGGGGTATATGGCTACACCTTC
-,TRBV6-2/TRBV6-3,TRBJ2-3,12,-,CASSYWSGTQYF,TGTGCCAGCAGTTATTGGAGTGGTACGCAGTATTTT
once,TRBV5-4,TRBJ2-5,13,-,CASSLRDQETQYF,TGTGCCAGCAGCCTTCGGGACCAAGAGACCCAGTACTTC
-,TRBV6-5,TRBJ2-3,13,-,CATMKDFTDTQYF,TGTGCCACCATGAAGGACTTCACAGATACGCAGTATTTT
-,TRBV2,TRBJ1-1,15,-,CASKPQGSLNTEAFF,TGTGCCAGCAAACCACAGGGATCCTTGAACACTGAAGCTTTCTTT
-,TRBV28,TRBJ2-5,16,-,CASSHPRSGGEETQYF,TGTGCCAGCAGCCACCCCCGTTCGGGCGGGGAAGAGACCCAGTACTTC